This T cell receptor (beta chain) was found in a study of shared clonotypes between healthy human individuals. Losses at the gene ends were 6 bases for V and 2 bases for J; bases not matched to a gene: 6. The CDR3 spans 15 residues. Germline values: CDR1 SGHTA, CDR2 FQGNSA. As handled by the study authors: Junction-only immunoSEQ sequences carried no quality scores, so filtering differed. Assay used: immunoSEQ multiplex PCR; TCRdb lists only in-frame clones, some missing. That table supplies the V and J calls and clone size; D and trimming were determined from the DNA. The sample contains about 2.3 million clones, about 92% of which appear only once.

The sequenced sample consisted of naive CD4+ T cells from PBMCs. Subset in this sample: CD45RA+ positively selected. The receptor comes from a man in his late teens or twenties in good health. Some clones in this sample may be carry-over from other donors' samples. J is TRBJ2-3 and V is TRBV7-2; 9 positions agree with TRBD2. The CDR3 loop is CASRVAGGVTDTQYF. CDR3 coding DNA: TGTGCCAGCAGAGTGGCGGGAGGGGTCACAGATACGCAGTATTTT.